This T cell receptor (beta chain) was found in a study of blood T cells in healthy people across ages. The authors ran a second PCR of about 6 to 11 cycles using a sample-barcoded 5' primer and a J-beta primer mix. TCRdb re-derived calls from the 5' RACE reads in MiXCR, one entry per CDR3 protein. The repertoire holds around 1,800,000 distinct CDR3 sequences, with more than 35% as singletons. V shed 6 bases and J shed 9 bases, with 24 bases lying between them. The CDR3 runs 15 residues. Germline CDR1 reads DFQATT; CDR2 reads SNEGSKA (reference sequence). The genes are TRBV20-1 and TRBJ2-1; possible D gene TRBD2, 5 bases. Sequences were obtained from blood. The TCR was taken from a human donor in good health. The CDR3 spells CSAPDPTNATPEQFF. The CDR3 DNA is TGCAGTGCGCCCGATCCGACTAACGCTACCCCTGAGCAGTTCTTC.